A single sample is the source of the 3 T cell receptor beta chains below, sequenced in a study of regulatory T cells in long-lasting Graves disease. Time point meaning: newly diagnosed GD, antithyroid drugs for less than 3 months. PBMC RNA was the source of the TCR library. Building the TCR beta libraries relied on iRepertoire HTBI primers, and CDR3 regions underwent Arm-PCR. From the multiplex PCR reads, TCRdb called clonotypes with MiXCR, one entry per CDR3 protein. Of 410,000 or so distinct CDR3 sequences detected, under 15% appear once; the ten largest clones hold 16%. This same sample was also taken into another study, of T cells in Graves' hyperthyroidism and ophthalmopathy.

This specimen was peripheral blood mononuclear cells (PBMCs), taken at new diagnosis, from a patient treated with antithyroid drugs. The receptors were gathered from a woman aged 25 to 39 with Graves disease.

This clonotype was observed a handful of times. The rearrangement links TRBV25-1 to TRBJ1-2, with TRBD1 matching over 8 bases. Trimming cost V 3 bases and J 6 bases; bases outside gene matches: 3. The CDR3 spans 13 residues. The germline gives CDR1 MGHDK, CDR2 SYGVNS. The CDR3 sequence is CASSEDRVNGYTF. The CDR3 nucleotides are TGTGCCAGCAGTGAGGACAGGGTGAATGGCTACACCTTC.

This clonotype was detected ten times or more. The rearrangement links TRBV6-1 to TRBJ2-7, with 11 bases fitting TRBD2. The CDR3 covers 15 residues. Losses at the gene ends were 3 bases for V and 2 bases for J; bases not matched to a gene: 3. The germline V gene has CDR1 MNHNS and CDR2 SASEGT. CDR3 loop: CASSETSGTTYEQYF. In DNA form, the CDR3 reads TGTGCCAGCAGTGAGACTAGCGGGACAACCTACGAGCAGTACTTC.

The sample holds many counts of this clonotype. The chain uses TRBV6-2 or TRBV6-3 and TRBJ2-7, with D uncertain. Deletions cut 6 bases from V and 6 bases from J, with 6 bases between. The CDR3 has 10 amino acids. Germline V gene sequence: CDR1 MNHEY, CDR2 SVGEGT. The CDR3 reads CASRRGEQYF. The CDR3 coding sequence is TGTGCCAGCAGGCGCGGCGAGCAGTACTTC.